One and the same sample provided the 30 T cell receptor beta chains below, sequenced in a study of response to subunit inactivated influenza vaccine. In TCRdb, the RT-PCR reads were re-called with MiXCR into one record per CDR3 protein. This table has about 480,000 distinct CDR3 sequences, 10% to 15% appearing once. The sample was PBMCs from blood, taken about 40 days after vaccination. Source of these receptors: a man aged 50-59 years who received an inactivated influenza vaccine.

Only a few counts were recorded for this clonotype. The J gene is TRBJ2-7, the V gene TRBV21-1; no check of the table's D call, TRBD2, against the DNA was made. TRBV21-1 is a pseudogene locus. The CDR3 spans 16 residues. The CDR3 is CASSKRGPRSDYEQYF. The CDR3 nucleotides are TGTGCCAGCAGCAAGAGGGGACCTCGGTCCGACTACGAGCAGTACTTC.

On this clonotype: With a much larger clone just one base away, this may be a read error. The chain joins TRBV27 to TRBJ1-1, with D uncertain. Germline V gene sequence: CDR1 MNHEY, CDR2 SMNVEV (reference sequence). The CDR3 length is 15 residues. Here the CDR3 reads CVSSSRISVITEAFF. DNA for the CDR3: TGTGTCAGCAGTTCAAGGATTTCGGTGATCACTGAAGCTTTCTTT.

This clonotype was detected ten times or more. The CDR3 DNA sequence: TGTGCCAGCAGTGTTGTGAACACTGAAGCTTTCTTT. Protein product: CASSVVNTEAFF. The rearrangement links TRBV2 to TRBJ1-1, with D uncertain. Germline CDR1 is SNHLY and CDR2 is FYNNEI. The V end was cut by 4 bases, the J end by 0 bases, with 3 bases between. The CDR3 is 12 residues long.

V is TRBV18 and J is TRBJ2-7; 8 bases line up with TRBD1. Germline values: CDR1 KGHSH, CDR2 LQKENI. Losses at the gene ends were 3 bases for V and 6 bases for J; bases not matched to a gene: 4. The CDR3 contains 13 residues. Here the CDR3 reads CASSPQGASEQYF. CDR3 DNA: TGTGCCAGCTCACCCCAGGGGGCAAGCGAGCAGTACTTC.

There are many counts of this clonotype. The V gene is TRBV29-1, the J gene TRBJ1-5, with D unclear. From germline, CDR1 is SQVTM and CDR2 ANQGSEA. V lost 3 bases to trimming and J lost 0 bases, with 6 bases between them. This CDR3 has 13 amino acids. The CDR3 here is CSVEEDSNQPQHF. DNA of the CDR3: TGCAGCGTTGAGGAAGATAGCAATCAGCCCCAGCATTTT. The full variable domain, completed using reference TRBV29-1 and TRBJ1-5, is SAVISQKPSRDICQRGTSLTIQCQVDSQVTMMFWYRQQPGQSLTLIATANQGSEATYESGFVIDKFPISRPNLTFSTLTVSNMSPEDSSIYLCSVEEDSNQPQHFGDGTRLSIL.

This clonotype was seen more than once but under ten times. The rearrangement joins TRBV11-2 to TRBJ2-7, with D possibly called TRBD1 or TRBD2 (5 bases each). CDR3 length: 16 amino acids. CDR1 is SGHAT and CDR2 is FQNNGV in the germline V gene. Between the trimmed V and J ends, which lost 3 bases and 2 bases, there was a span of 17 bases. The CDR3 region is CASSLDLARGPYEQYF. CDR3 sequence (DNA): TGTGCCAGCAGCTTGGACTTAGCAAGGGGACCCTACGAGCAGTACTTC.

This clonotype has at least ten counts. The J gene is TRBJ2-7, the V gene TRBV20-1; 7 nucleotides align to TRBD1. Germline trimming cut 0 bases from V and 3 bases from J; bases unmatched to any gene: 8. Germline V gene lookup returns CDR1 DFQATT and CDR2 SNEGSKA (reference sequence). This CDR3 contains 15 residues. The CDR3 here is CSARDHVGTVYEQYF. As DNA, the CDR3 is TGCAGTGCTAGAGATCATGTGGGGACAGTCTACGAGCAGTACTTC.

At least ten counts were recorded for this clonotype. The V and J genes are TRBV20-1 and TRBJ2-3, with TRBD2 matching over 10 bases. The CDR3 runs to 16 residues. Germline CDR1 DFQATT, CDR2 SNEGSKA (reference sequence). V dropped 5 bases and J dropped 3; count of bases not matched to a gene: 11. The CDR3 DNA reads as TGCAGTGCTTACAAACCCGGGACTAGCGAAACAGATACGCAGTATTTT. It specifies CSAYKPGTSETDTQYF.

The CDR3 region has the DNA TGCGCCAGCAGCTTGGACGCATACTACGAGCAGTACTTC. This translates into CASSLDAYYEQYF. The V call is TRBV5-1, the J call TRBJ2-7; D call uncertain. The CDR3 is 13 residues long. The V and J ends lost 0 bases and 3 bases respectively, with 7 bases between them. The germline gives CDR1 SGHRS, CDR2 YFSETQ. The whole variable domain, remainder taken from reference TRBV5-1 and TRBJ2-7, is KAGVTQTPRYLIKTRGQQVTLSCSPISGHRSVSWYQQTPGQGLQFLFEYFSETQRNKGNFPGRFSGRQFSNSRSEMNVSTLELGDSALYLCASSLDAYYEQYFGPGTRLTVT.

The DNA for the CDR3 is TGCGCCAGCAGCCTGCGGACAGGTGAAAACTATGGCTACACCTTC. Residues: CASSLRTGENYGYTF. This chain uses TRBV5-1 with TRBJ1-2; 7 bases line up with TRBD1. Germline CDR1 reads SGHRS; CDR2 reads YFSETQ. The J segment lost 2 bases and the V segment lost 4 bases, leaving 8 bases of the junction unmatched. CDR3 size: 15 residues.

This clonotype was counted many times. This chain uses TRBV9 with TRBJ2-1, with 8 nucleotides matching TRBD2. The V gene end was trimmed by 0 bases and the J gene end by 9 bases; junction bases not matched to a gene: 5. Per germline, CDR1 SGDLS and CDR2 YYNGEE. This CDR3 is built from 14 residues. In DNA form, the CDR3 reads TGTGCCAGCAGCGTAGTCGCAGCGGGGGTTGAGCAGTTCTTC. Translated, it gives CASSVVAAGVEQFF.

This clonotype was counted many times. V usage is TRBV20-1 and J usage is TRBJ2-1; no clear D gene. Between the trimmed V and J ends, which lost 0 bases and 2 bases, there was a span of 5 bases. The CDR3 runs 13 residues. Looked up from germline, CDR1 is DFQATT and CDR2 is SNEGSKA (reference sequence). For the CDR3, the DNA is TGCAGTGCTAGAGATAGGCCCTACAATGAGCAGTTCTTC. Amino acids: CSARDRPYNEQFF.

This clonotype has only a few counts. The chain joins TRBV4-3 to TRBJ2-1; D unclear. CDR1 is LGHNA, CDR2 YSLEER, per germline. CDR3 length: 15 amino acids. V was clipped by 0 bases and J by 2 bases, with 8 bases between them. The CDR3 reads CASSQERWTYNEQFF. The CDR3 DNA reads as TGCGCCAGCAGCCAAGAGAGATGGACCTACAATGAGCAGTTCTTC.

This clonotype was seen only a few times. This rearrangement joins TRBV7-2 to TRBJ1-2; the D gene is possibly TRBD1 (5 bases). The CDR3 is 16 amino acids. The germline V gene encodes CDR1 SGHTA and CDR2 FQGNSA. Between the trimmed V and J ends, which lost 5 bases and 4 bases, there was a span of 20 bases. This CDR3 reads CASSHSPQGAVYGYTF. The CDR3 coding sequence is TGTGCCAGCAGCCACTCCCCCCAGGGAGCTGTCTATGGCTACACCTTC.

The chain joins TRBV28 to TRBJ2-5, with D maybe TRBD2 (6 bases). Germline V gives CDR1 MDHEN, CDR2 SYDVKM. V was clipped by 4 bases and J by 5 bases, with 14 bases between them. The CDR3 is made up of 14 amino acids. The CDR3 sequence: CASSSTGEGETQYF. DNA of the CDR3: TGTGCCAGCAGTTCAACGGGAGAGGGGGAGACCCAGTACTTC. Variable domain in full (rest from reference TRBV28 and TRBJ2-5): DVKVTQSSRYLVKRTGEKVFLECVQDMDHENMFWYRQDPGLGLRLIYFSYDVKMKEKGDIPEGYSVSREKKERFSLILESASTNQTSMYLCASSSTGEGETQYFGPGTRLLVL.

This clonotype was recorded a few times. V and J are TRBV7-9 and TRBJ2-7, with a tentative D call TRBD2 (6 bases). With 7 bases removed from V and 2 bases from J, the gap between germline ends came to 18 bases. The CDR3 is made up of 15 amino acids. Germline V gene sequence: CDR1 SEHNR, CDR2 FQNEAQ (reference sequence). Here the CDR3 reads CASTPSAGITYEQYF. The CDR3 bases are TGTGCCAGCACGCCTTCCGCGGGAATAACCTACGAGCAGTACTTC.

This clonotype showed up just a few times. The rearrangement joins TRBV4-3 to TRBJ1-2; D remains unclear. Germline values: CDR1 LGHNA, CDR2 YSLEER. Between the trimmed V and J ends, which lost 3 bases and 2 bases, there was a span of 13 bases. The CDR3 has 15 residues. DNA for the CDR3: TGCGCCAGCAGCCAGGGATGGACGGGAAACTATGGCTACACCTTC. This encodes CASSQGWTGNYGYTF.

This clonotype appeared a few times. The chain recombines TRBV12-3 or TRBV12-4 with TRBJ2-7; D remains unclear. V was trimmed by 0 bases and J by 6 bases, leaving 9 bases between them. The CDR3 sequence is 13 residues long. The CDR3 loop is CASSLARLAEQYF. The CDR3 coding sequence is TGTGCCAGCAGTTTAGCGCGTTTGGCCGAGCAGTACTTC.

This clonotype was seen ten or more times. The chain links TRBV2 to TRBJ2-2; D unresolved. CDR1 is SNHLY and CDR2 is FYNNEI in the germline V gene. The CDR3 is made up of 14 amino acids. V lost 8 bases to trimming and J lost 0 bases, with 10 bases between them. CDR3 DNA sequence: TGTGCCAGCGATAAGCTAGCGAACACCGGGGAGCTGTTTTTT. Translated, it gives CASDKLANTGELFF.

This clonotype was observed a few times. This CDR3 reads CSATHQSEAFF. Written as DNA, the CDR3 is TGCAGCGCTACCCATCAGTCTGAAGCTTTCTTT. The rearrangement uses TRBV29-1 and TRBJ1-1, with D unresolved. Looked up from germline, CDR1 is SQVTM and CDR2 is ANQGSEA. Trimming shortened V by 7 bases and J by 6 bases, and 12 bases separated the two germline ends. The CDR3 is 11 residues long.

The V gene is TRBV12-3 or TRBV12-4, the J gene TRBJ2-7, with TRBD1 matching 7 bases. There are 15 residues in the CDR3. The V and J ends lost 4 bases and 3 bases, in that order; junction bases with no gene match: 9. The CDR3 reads CASSSTGTAVYEQYF. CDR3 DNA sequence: TGTGCCAGCAGTTCTACCGGGACAGCCGTCTACGAGCAGTACTTC.

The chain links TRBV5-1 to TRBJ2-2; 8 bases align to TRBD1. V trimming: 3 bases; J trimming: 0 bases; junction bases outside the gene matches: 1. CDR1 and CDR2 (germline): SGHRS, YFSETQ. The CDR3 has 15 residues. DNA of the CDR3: TGCGCCAGCAGCTCGGGACAGGCGAACACCGGGGAGCTGTTTTTT. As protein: CASSSGQANTGELFF.

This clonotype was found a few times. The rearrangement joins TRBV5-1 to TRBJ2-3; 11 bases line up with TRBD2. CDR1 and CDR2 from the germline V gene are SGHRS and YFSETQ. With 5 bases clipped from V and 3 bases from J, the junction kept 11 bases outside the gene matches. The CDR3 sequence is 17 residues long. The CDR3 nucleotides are TGCGCCAGCAGGCCTGTGGTAGCGGGAGGGCCGACAGATACGCAGTATTTT. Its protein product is CASRPVVAGGPTDTQYF.

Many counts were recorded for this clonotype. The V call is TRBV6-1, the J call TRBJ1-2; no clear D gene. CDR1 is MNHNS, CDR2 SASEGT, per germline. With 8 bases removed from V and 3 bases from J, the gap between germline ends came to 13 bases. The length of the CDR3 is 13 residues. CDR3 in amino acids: CASAPRDDYGYTF. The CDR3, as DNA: TGTGCCAGCGCCCCCCGGGATGACTATGGCTACACCTTC.

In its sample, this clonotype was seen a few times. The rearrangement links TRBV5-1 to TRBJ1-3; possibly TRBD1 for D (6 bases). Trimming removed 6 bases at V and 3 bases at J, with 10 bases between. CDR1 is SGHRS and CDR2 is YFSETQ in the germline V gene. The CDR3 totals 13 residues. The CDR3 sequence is CASKAGDGNTIYF. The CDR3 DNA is TGCGCCAGCAAGGCAGGGGATGGAAACACCATATATTTT.

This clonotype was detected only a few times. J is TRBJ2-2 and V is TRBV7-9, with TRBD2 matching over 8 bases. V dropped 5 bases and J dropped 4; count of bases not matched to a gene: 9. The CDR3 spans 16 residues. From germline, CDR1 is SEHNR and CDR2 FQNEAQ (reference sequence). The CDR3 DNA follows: TGTGCCAGCAGCAACCCGGGGGGGCCGGGCACCGGGGAGCTGTTTTTT. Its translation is CASSNPGGPGTGELFF.

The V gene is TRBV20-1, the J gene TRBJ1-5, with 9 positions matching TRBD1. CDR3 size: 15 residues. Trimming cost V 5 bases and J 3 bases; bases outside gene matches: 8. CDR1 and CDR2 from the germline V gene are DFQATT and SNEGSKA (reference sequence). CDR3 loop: CSAGNRGLVNQPQHF. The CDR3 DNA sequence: TGCAGTGCTGGAAACAGGGGGCTCGTCAATCAGCCCCAGCATTTT.

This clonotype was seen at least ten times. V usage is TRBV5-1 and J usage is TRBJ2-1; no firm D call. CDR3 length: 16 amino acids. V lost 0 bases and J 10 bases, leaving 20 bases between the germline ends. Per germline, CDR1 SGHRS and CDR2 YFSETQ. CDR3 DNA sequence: TGCGCCAGCAGCTTGGTCCCGACACAACCGAGTCTGGAGCAGTTCTTC. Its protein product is CASSLVPTQPSLEQFF. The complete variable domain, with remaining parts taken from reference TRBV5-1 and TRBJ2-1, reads KAGVTQTPRYLIKTRGQQVTLSCSPISGHRSVSWYQQTPGQGLQFLFEYFSETQRNKGNFPGRFSGRQFSNSRSEMNVSTLELGDSALYLCASSLVPTQPSLEQFFGPGTRLTVL.

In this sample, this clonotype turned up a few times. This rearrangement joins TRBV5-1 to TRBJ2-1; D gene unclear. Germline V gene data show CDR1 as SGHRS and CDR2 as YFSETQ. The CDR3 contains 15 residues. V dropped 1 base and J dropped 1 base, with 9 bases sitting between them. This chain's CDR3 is CASSLTGDSYNEQFF. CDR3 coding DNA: TGCGCCAGCAGCTTGACCGGAGATTCCTACAATGAGCAGTTCTTC.

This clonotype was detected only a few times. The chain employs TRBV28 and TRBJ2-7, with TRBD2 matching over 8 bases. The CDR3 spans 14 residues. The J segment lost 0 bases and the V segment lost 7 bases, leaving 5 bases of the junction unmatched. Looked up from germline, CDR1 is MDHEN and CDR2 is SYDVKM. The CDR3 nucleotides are TGTGCCAGCATGGCGGGAGGATACTCCTACGAGCAGTACTTC. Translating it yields CASMAGGYSYEQYF.